This TCR beta chain was sequenced in a study of blood T cell repertoires in COVID-19 (TCRdb year 2020). A note on the overall study: The collaborator samples originated in the United States, Italy and Spain and spanned the acute and convalescent phases of COVID-19. Where HLA class I and class II types were available, the types were taken from metadata supplied by the sample provider, not from assay-based typing. The prospective study material was composed of cDNA or gDNA derived from T cells, B-cell-depleted T cells, or PBMCs. Sample metadata almost always included a de-identified subject ID, COVID-19 status, age in years and sex. The samples were drawn from the first 160 participants of the ongoing ImmuneRACE study and from 1,254 subjects provided by 6 global collaborators. The repertoires were made available in a free public database intended to serve as a resource for research on the immune response to SARS-CoV-2. Subjects who had been exposed to COVID-19, were actively infected with it, or had recovered from it provided the deeply sampled blood TCRbeta repertoires that made up the dataset.

TCRbeta CDR3 regions were amplified from genomic DNA using the immunoSEQ Assay, a bias-controlled multiplex PCR. Per the original workflow: The number of nucleated cells in each sample was estimated by amplification of reference gene primers within the assay. To quantify the absolute abundance of each unique TCRbeta CDR3 rearrangement, sequence reads were collapsed and filtered. Productive Simpson clonality was computed per sample as the square root of Simpson's diversity index over productive rearrangements. This is the immuneACCESS table as TCRdb keeps it, with only in-frame sequences that have V and J called. A part of the clones is gone; compared with another copy, unresolved V genes explain less than half, and the rest is unexplained. Clonal size and the V and J genes are those of that table, whereas D and trimming came from the DNA. The table for this sample lists some 230,000 clones; 80% to 85% of them were counted only once. The top ten hold roughly 2.4% of the sample.

What the work shows at the level of the full study, not this receptor alone: Clinical and demographic metadata were provided uncurated, with the amount varying by source and participant.

For this clone: Which antigen it targets is not known. No per-base quality is available; no much larger clone lies one base away.

Each collaborating institution followed its own protocols to collect whole blood in K2EDTA tubes. Collaborator samples were shipped for TCRbeta analysis as frozen whole blood, isolated PBMCs, or DNA extracted from either sample type. There are 15 amino acids in the CDR3, from cysteine to phenylalanine inclusive. The only DNA kept is the CDR3, 45 bases in frame from the first base. The germline V gene (reference sequence) yields SEHNR for CDR1 and FQNEAQ for CDR2. Relative to germline, V is 0 bases shorter and J is 4 bases shorter, with 13 bases between their ends. This receptor was obtained from a woman in her fifties or sixties with acute or convalescent COVID-19. The sequence links TRBV7-9 to TRBJ2-7; a tentative D call is TRBD2 (6 bases match). The sequencing sample was made of peripheral blood. This receptor carries the CDR3 CASSLAPGGGYEQYF. The DNA reads as follows: TGTGCCAGCAGCTTAGCGCCCGGGGGAGGTTACGAGCAGTACTTC.